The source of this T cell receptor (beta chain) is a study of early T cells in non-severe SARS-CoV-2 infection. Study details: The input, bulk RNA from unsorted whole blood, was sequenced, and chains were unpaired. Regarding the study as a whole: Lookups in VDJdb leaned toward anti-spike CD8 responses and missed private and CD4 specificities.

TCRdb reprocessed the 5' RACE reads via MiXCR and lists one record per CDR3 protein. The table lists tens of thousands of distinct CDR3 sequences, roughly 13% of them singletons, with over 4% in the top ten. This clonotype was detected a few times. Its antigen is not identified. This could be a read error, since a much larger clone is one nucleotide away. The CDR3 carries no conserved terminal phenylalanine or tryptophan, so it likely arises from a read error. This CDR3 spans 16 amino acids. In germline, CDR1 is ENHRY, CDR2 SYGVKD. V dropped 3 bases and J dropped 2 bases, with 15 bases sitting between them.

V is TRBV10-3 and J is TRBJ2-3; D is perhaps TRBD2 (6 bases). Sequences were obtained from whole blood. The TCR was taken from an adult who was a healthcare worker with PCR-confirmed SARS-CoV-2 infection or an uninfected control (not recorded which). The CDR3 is CAISEFQGGDTDTQYY. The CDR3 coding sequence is TGTGCCATCAGTGAATTTCAAGGAGGGGACACAGATACGCAGTATTAT.